The clone carrying this TCR beta chain has only a few counts. This sample was taken from a study of blood T cell repertoires in COVID-19. Individuals drawn from 20 to 25 US areas were roughly 18 to 89 years old. Before being deemed recovered, Cohort 3 donors had two negative PCRs, clearance, or symptom resolution. Germline V gene sequence: CDR1 KGHSH, CDR2 LQKENI. This CDR3 is built from 15 residues. V lost 3 bases to trimming and J lost 7 bases; unmatched junction nucleotides: 7. Source study methods: The authors estimated nucleated cell counts from reference gene primer amplification. Clones were sequenced by immunoSEQ multiplex PCR, and TCRdb holds only the in-frame ones, with some missing. V, J and clone size derive from that table, while D and trimming were established from the DNA sequence. Here the sample spans some 250,000 clones, more than 75% being singletons.

The sequence came from a man aged 18 to 29 who had recovered from COVID-19. The gene calls are TRBV18 and TRBJ1-5; 9 positions agree with TRBD1. The sequencing input was PBMCs or T cells enriched from blood (not recorded which). The CDR3 region has the DNA TGTGCCAGCTCACCCAGGACAGGGGCTGACCAGCCCCAGCATTTT. Encoded protein: CASSPRTGADQPQHF.